These T cell receptor beta chains were read from a single sample in a study of immune evolution from preneoplasia to lung adenocarcinoma. Sequencing was performed with immunoSEQ multiplex PCR; in TCRdb, only in-frame clones are kept and a portion is missing. The sample lists 15,000 or so clones, 85% to 90% seen once, with approximately 3% in the top ten. Sequenced: FFPE lung adenocarcinoma in situ tissue. All receptors derive from a donor older than 65 with lung adenocarcinoma. Both conserved end residues are part of each CDR3. Each record gives: D gene, V gene, J gene, clone size, CDR3 protein, CDR3 DNA. A D gene is named only where the DNA matches it firmly. Not all rows give a size; the values are once, few, many and, for expanded clones, a class.

TRBD1,TRBV5-1,TRBJ1-1,-,CASSWTGPEAFF,TGCGCCAGCAGCTGGACAGGGCCTGAAGCTTTCTTT
TRBD2,TRBV4-1,TRBJ2-3,-,CASSQDIERGRRDTQYF,TGCGCCAGCAGCCAAGATATCGAGCGGGGTCGGAGAGATACGCAGTATTTT
-,TRBV28,TRBJ2-7,-,CASSLCGYEQYF,TGTGCCAGCAGTTTATGCGGTTACGAGCAGTACTTC
-,TRBV19,TRBJ1-4,-,CASSIAPRVRRGNEKLFF,TGTGCCAGTAGTATAGCCCCGAGGGTGAGGCGGGGTAATGAAAAACTGTTTTTT
-,TRBV7-9,TRBJ2-6,-,CASSDSGANVLTF,TGTGCCAGCTCGGACTCTGGGGCCAACGTCCTGACTTTC
-,TRBV21-1,TRBJ2-7,few,CASSKGNSYEQYF,TGTGCCAGCAGCAAAGGCAACTCCTACGAGCAGTACTTC
-,TRBV6-1,TRBJ2-7,once,CASGRPTSIPHEQYF,TGTGCCAGCGGAAGACCGACTAGTATTCCCCACGAGCAGTACTTC
-,TRBV19,TRBJ1-2,-,CASRHKGLGPNYGYTF,TGTGCCAGTAGACATAAGGGCCTGGGTCCTAACTATGGCTACACCTTC
-,TRBV27,TRBJ1-2,-,CASSQRPRRGGYTF,TGTGCCAGCAGTCAACGCCCGAGGAGGGGTGGCTACACCTTC
TRBD1,TRBV11-2,TRBJ2-1,-,CASSYSSGGEQFF,TGTGCCAGCAGCTATTCTTCAGGGGGTGAGCAGTTCTTC
-,TRBV6-5,TRBJ1-1,-,CASSYSVRGSTEAFF,TGTGCCAGCAGTTACTCGGTTCGGGGGAGTACTGAAGCTTTCTTT
TRBD2,TRBV7-9,TRBJ2-5,-,CASGLLAGVETQYF,TGTGCCAGCGGACTACTAGCGGGAGTGGAGACCCAGTACTTC
-,TRBV4-2,TRBJ1-1,-,CASSQGEGENTEAFF,TGTGCCAGCAGCCAAGGGGAGGGCGAGAACACTGAAGCTTTCTTT
TRBD2,TRBV28,TRBJ2-7,-,CASSPPGGTRGHEQYF,TGTGCCAGCAGTCCACCCGGGGGGACTAGGGGACACGAGCAGTACTTC
TRBD1,TRBV27,TRBJ2-7,once,CASSLLGGTGLFYEQYF,TGTGCCAGCAGTTTATTAGGCGGGACAGGGCTTTTCTACGAGCAGTACTTC
-,TRBV7-2,TRBJ2-3,-,CASSLGRGANTDTQYF,TGTGCCAGCAGCTTAGGTCGTGGGGCGAACACAGATACGCAGTATTTT
TRBD1,TRBV6-6,TRBJ1-5,once,CASSSGQGSRPQHF,TGTGCCAGCAGTTCCGGACAGGGGAGTCGGCCCCAGCATTTT
TRBD2,TRBV2,TRBJ2-7,-,CASTASGLAYEQYF,TGTGCCAGCACCGCATCGGGACTAGCCTACGAGCAGTACTTC
-,TRBV19,TRBJ2-3,-,CASSPQAYRTDTQYF,TGTGCCAGTAGTCCCCAGGCTTATCGCACAGATACGCAGTATTTT
-,TRBV11-2,TRBJ1-6,-,CASSFGGVDSPLHF,TGTGCCAGCAGCTTCGGGGGGGTTGATTCACCCCTCCACTTT
-,TRBV28,TRBJ1-1,-,CASSLSRGSEAFF,TGTGCCAGCAGTTTATCAAGGGGGTCTGAAGCTTTCTTT
-,TRBV5-1,TRBJ2-7,-,CASSFGERDEQYF,TGCGCCAGCAGCTTTGGGGAGCGGGACGAGCAGTACTTC
TRBD2,TRBV2,TRBJ2-3,few,CASSGLAGVTDTQYF,TGTGCCAGCAGTGGGCTAGCGGGAGTAACAGATACGCAGTATTTT
TRBD2,TRBV7-9,TRBJ2-1,-,CASSLPQRGGLDEQFF,TGTGCCAGCAGCTTACCTCAGCGGGGAGGTTTGGATGAGCAGTTCTTC
-,TRBV30,TRBJ1-5,-,CAWSTGGLNQPQHF,TGTGCCTGGAGTACTGGGGGACTGAATCAGCCCCAGCATTTT
TRBD1,TRBV9,TRBJ2-1,-,CASTNDRASSYNEQFF,TGTGCCAGCACCAACGACAGGGCTAGCTCCTACAATGAGCAGTTCTTC
-,TRBV15,TRBJ1-3,few,CATSRGENENTIYF,TGTGCCACCAGCAGAGGGGAAAATGAAAACACCATATATTTT
-,TRBV18,TRBJ1-4,-,CASSPQDQLFF,TGTGCCAGCTCACCACAGGATCAACTGTTTTTT
-,TRBV10-3,TRBJ1-2,once,CAISEADQANYGYTF,TGTGCCATCAGTGAGGCGGACCAAGCTAACTATGGCTACACCTTC
-,TRBV6-1,TRBJ2-7,-,CASSETDLPYEQYF,TGTGCCAGCAGTGAAACCGACCTACCCTACGAGCAGTACTTC
TRBD1,TRBV6-1,TRBJ1-5,-,CASRPGQTYNRAQHF,TGTGCCAGCAGACCGGGACAGACCTATAATCGGGCCCAGCATTTT
TRBD1,TRBV6-5,TRBJ1-2,-,CASSPGQFYGYTF,TGTGCCAGCAGTCCGGGACAGTTCTATGGCTACACCTTC
-,TRBV11-1,TRBJ2-7,-,CASSTRTYEQYF,TGTGCCAGCAGCACACGGACCTACGAGCAGTACTTC
-,TRBV7-2,TRBJ1-2,-,CASSFQGPGYTF,TGTGCCAGCAGCTTCCAGGGGCCTGGCTACACCTTC
TRBD2,TRBV30,TRBJ2-5,-,CAYGLAGVPLQETQYF,TGTGCTTATGGACTAGCGGGAGTCCCCCTTCAAGAGACCCAGTACTTC
TRBD1,TRBV7-2,TRBJ2-7,-,CASSQDRGIYEQYF,TGTGCCAGCAGTCAGGACAGGGGGATCTACGAGCAGTACTTC
-,TRBV7-2,TRBJ1-4,once,CASSLEGFATNEKLFF,TGTGCCAGCAGCCTAGAGGGTTTTGCAACTAATGAAAAACTGTTTTTT
-,TRBV29-1,TRBJ2-1,once,CSVGPDRSLTGSLDNEQFF,TGCAGCGTTGGACCTGACAGGAGCCTCACGGGGTCCTTGGACAATGAGCAGTTCTTC
TRBD1,TRBV30,TRBJ1-4,-,CAWSEDRGNEKLFF,TGTGCCTGGAGTGAGGACAGGGGAAATGAAAAACTGTTTTTT
TRBD1,TRBV4-1,TRBJ1-2,-,CASSQYGMAGGVYGYTF,TGCGCCAGCAGCCAGTATGGGATGGCAGGGGGCGTTTATGGCTACACCTTC
-,TRBV5-4,TRBJ2-1,-,CASSLGALQEQFF,TGTGCCAGCAGCTTGGGGGCTCTTCAAGAGCAGTTCTTC
TRBD1,TRBV28,TRBJ1-4,-,CASQTGGDEKLFF,TGTGCCAGCCAGACAGGGGGCGATGAAAAACTGTTTTTT
-,TRBV11-3,TRBJ1-4,-,CASSSRLGTNEKLFF,TGTGCCAGCAGCTCCCGACTTGGGACTAATGAAAAACTGTTTTTT
TRBD2,TRBV7-9,TRBJ2-5,-,CASSQALAGRETQYF,TGTGCCAGCAGCCAGGCACTAGCGGGTAGGGAGACCCAGTACTTC
-,TRBV7-8,TRBJ1-1,-,CASSSLSDHPGEAFF,TGTGCCAGCAGCTCCCTTTCAGATCATCCCGGTGAAGCTTTCTTT
TRBD1,TRBV28,TRBJ2-7,-,CASRRRQGSFPYEQYF,TGTGCCAGCAGGCGACGACAGGGGTCATTCCCCTACGAGCAGTACTTC
-,TRBV13,TRBJ2-3,-,CASSRWTTGDTQYF,TGTGCCAGCAGTCGATGGACTACCGGAGATACGCAGTATTTT
TRBD1,TRBV6-1,TRBJ2-7,once,CASSDRGTGNSYEQYF,TGTGCCAGCAGTGACAGAGGGACAGGGAACTCCTACGAGCAGTACTTC
-,TRBV7-2,TRBJ2-7,-,CASSLSRSYEQYF,TGTGCCAGCAGTCTTTCACGGTCCTACGAGCAGTACTTC
-,TRBV30,TRBJ1-2,-,CAWSGWAPGKVYGYTF,TGTGCCTGGTCGGGTTGGGCGCCAGGAAAGGTCTATGGCTACACCTTC
TRBD2,TRBV11-2,TRBJ2-7,-,CASSFLRETYEQYF,TGTGCCAGCAGCTTTTTGCGGGAGACCTACGAGCAGTACTTC
TRBD1,TRBV28,TRBJ1-4,-,CASSSTPDGQGEKLFF,TGTGCCAGCAGTTCGACCCCAGATGGACAGGGGGAAAAACTGTTTTTT
-,TRBV6-1,TRBJ1-5,-,CALGARGFSNQPQHF,TGTGCTTTGGGGGCCAGGGGTTTTTCCAATCAGCCCCAGCATTTT
-,TRBV20-1,TRBJ2-1,-,CSARRNEQFF,TGCAGTGCTAGAAGGAATGAGCAGTTCTTC
-,TRBV5-1,TRBJ1-1,-,CASSLEGGNTEAFF,TGCGCCAGCAGCTTGGAAGGGGGAAACACTGAAGCTTTCTTT
-,TRBV7-3,TRBJ1-1,-,CASSLVGSRTEAFF,TGTGCCAGCAGCTTAGTGGGGTCGAGGACTGAAGCTTTCTTT
-,TRBV6-5,TRBJ1-5,-,CASSYQQGSQPQHF,TGTGCCAGCAGTTACCAACAGGGTAGTCAGCCCCAGCATTTT
TRBD1,TRBV5-1,TRBJ2-5,-,CASSLAGQGQETQYF,TGCGCCAGCAGCTTGGCGGGACAGGGCCAAGAGACCCAGTACTTC
-,TRBV4-1,TRBJ1-6,-,CASSQEYAGLDSPLHF,TGCGCCAGCAGCCAAGAGTATGCAGGGCTGGATTCACCCCTCCACTTT